Shown below are 9 T cell receptor beta chains from a single sample sequenced in a study of blood T cell repertoires in COVID-19. Only in-frame clones appear in the TCRdb table, and some are missing; sequencing was by immunoSEQ multiplex PCR. Among approximately 90,000 clones listed, over 70% were seen once. Specimen: peripheral blood. The receptors come from a man in his 60s with acute or convalescent COVID-19.

The chain is built from TRBV28 and TRBJ2-3, with TRBD2 identical over 8 bases. The CDR3 runs 15 residues. V shed 7 bases, J shed 5 bases, and the junction held 11 bases outside the gene matches. Germline V gene sequence: CDR1 MDHEN, CDR2 SYDVKM. This CDR3 reads CASTNRAGVGDTQYF. DNA of the CDR3: TGTGCCAGCACTAACCGAGCGGGAGTGGGAGATACGCAGTATTTT.

V usage is TRBV3-1 (or the pseudogene TRBV3-2) and J usage is TRBJ2-2; 10 nucleotides match TRBD1. From germline, CDR1 is LGHDT and CDR2 YNNKEL (reference sequence). V lost 2 bases, J lost 10 bases, and 7 bases stayed unmatched. The CDR3 runs to 15 residues. The CDR3 loop reads CASSQSDRGHVELFF. As DNA, the CDR3 is TGTGCCAGCAGCCAAAGTGACAGGGGGCACGTGGAGCTGTTTTTT.

This rearrangement joins TRBV9 to TRBJ2-7; D is possibly TRBD2 (6 bases). CDR1 is SGDLS and CDR2 is YYNGEE in the germline V gene. V lost 3 bases to trimming and J lost 3 bases, with 19 bases between them. The CDR3 covers 16 residues. CDR3 sequence (DNA): TGTGCCAGCAGCGGAAGCAGTGGGGGGTCCTTCTACGAGCAGTACTTC. This sequence encodes CASSGSSGGSFYEQYF.

V is TRBV6-6 and J is TRBJ2-5, with 8 bases fitting TRBD1. Germline loops: CDR1 MNHNY, CDR2 SVGAGI (reference sequence). CDR3 length: 13 amino acids. V lost 5 bases and J lost 1; bases outside the gene matches: 0. The CDR3 protein is CASSGQGQETQYF. In nucleotides, the CDR3 is TGTGCCAGCAGTGGACAGGGCCAAGAGACCCAGTACTTC.

The chain joins TRBV4-1 to TRBJ2-5; TRBD2 aligns across 14 bases. J lost 2 bases, V lost 2 bases, and 10 bases had no gene match. This CDR3 contains 19 residues. Per germline, CDR1 MGHRA and CDR2 YSYEKL. The CDR3 nucleotides are TGCGCCAGCAGCCAACCCGGGACTAGCGGGGGAGCGGGACAAGAGACCCAGTACTTC. Translation gives CASSQPGTSGGAGQETQYF.

This chain links TRBV5-1 with TRBJ2-7, with 8 nucleotides matching TRBD2. J gave up 3 bases and V 0 bases, and 5 bases lay outside the gene matches. The CDR3 length is 15 residues. CDR1 and CDR2 from the germline V gene are SGHRS and YFSETQ. This CDR3 is CASSLVAGGNYEQYF. The CDR3 nucleotides are TGCGCCAGCAGCTTGGTTGCGGGAGGTAACTACGAGCAGTACTTC.

This clone was seen a single time. V and J are TRBV7-2 and TRBJ1-6, with D possibly being TRBD1 (5 bases). Per germline, CDR1 SGHTA and CDR2 FQGNSA. V lost 4 bases and J 6 bases, leaving 13 bases between the germline ends. CDR3 length: 15 amino acids. CDR3 region: CASSSRDLGNSPLHF. The CDR3 region has the DNA TGTGCCAGCAGCTCAAGGGACTTAGGTAATTCACCCCTCCACTTT.

The count of this clone is one. The chain joins TRBV5-1 to TRBJ2-7; TRBD2 matches 10 bases. Germline V lookup: CDR1 SGHRS, CDR2 YFSETQ. J was trimmed by 5 bases and V by 2 bases; bases with no gene match: 7. The CDR3 length is 15 residues. The CDR3 sequence is CASSFMTSGFDEQYF. The CDR3 DNA reads as TGCGCCAGCAGCTTCATGACTAGCGGGTTTGACGAGCAGTACTTC. Together with reference TRBV5-1 and TRBJ2-7, the CDR3 gives the full variable domain: KAGVTQTPRYLIKTRGQQVTLSCSPISGHRSVSWYQQTPGQGLQFLFEYFSETQRNKGNFPGRFSGRQFSNSRSEMNVSTLELGDSALYLCASSFMTSGFDEQYFGPGTRLTVT.

V gene TRBV24-1 combines with J gene TRBJ2-1; 8 bases match TRBD2. Germline-derived CDR1 and CDR2 are KGHDR and SFDVKD. CDR3 length: 16 amino acids. J was trimmed by 3 bases and V by 2 bases; bases with no gene match: 5. In DNA, the CDR3 is TGTGCCACCAGTGATTCGGGGGGGAGGAGCTACAATGAGCAGTTCTTC. Amino acid sequence: CATSDSGGRSYNEQFF.